This TCR beta chain was observed in a study of CD8+CD57+ T cells in acquired aplastic anemia. Study at large: Sorted CD4+ and CD8+ cells gave a mean 3.2 ug DNA, range 0.2 to 27.4 ug. In CD4+ cells, healthy donors produced an average of about 10.8 million reads. Whole-study results and caveats: The number of CD8+ CDR3 sequences shared by patients and controls was twenty-nine. Patients were compared with controls for CD8+ Simpson's diversity, and no significant difference emerged.

A word on this clonotype: What it binds is not known.

Both TCR beta VDJ combination and CDR3 sequence profiling were carried out. Genomic DNA was the template for this profiling. Using its own MiXCR run on the reads, TCRdb lists one record per CDR3 protein. The sample consists of fewer than 200,000 distinct CDR3 sequences, about three fifths of them appearing once. CDR1 and CDR2 (germline): SNHLY, FYNNEI. This CDR3 contains 11 residues. V was pared by 3 bases and J by 4 bases, with 3 bases between. V gene TRBV2 combines with J gene TRBJ1-2; D uncertain. The receptor's source is a human donor in good health. What was sequenced was sorted CD4+, CD8+, or CD8+CD57+ T cells (not recorded which) from PBMCs. CDR3 in amino acids: CASSDFYGYTF. The CDR3 coding sequence is TGTGCCAGCAGTGATTTCTATGGCTACACCTTC.